The 25 T cell receptor beta chains listed next were all sequenced from one sample in a study of blood T cell repertoires in COVID-19. Sequenced by immunoSEQ multiplex PCR; TCRdb stores in-frame clones only, minus some. This table has tens of thousands of clones, roughly 85% appearing once. Sequencing used peripheral blood. These receptors all come from a human donor in a cohort sampled during active COVID-19.

This clone was observed a single time. The rearrangement joins TRBV11-2 to TRBJ1-6; 9 nucleotides align to TRBD1. The germline CDR1 and CDR2 sequences are SGHAT and FQNNGV. With V trimmed by 6 bases and J by 9 bases, 6 bases remained unmatched. CDR3 length: 14 residues. Here the CDR3 DNA reads TGTGCCAGCAGTTCAACAGGGGGCGGTTCACCCCTCCACTTT. Encoded protein: CASSSTGGGSPLHF.

The V gene is TRBV2, the J gene TRBJ1-2; 9 bases fit TRBD1. After removal of 8 bases from V and 3 bases from J, the junction contained 4 bases not matched to a gene. This CDR3 is 13 amino acids long. From germline, CDR1 is SNHLY and CDR2 FYNNEI. DNA of the CDR3: TGTGCCAGCGGGACAGGGCGCGACTATGGCTACACCTTC. Its protein product is CASGTGRDYGYTF.

The chain combines TRBV5-6 with TRBJ1-2; a possible D gene is TRBD1 (5 bases). The germline V gene has CDR1 SGHDT and CDR2 YYEEEE. This CDR3 spans 13 amino acids. The V end was cut by 4 bases, the J end by 4 bases, with 11 bases between. This CDR3 is CASSTRGSYGYTF. CDR3 DNA: TGTGCCAGCAGCACACGGGGGTCCTATGGCTACACCTTC.

The chain is built from TRBV7-9 and TRBJ2-2, with 10 bases aligning to TRBD1. The V segment lost 3 bases and the J segment 6 bases; nucleotides outside the gene matches: 7. Germline lookup yields CDR1 SEHNR and CDR2 FQNEAQ (reference sequence). This CDR3 has 16 amino acids. The CDR3 reads CASSFSLGQGAGELFF. CDR3 DNA: TGTGCCAGCAGCTTCTCGCTAGGACAGGGGGCCGGGGAGCTGTTTTTT.

V gene TRBV5-6 combines with J gene TRBJ2-7, with 8 positions matching TRBD1. There are 15 residues in the CDR3. V was clipped by 4 bases and J by 5 bases; unmatched bases: 11. Germline lookup yields CDR1 SGHDT and CDR2 YYEEEE. The CDR3 region is CASSTRQGLRNEQYF. DNA for the CDR3: TGTGCCAGCAGCACACGACAGGGGCTAAGGAACGAGCAGTACTTC.

V usage is TRBV28 and J usage is TRBJ2-2; 11 bases fit TRBD2. This CDR3 has 16 amino acids. Looked up from germline, CDR1 is MDHEN and CDR2 is SYDVKM. The V segment lost 3 bases and the J segment 5 bases; nucleotides outside the gene matches: 5. The CDR3 loop reads CASSLIAGGRTGELFF. The CDR3 nucleotides read TGTGCCAGCAGTTTGATAGCGGGAGGGCGGACCGGGGAGCTGTTTTTT.

The CDR3 DNA reads TGTGCCAGCAGAGAGACTAGCGGGGGCCCCGGCGACCAGTACTTC. It yields the protein CASRETSGGPGDQYF. V and J are TRBV2 and TRBJ2-5; 12 bases are shared with TRBD2. This CDR3 has 15 residues. Looked up from germline, CDR1 is SNHLY and CDR2 is FYNNEI. V gave up 6 bases and J gave up 10 bases; unmatched junction bases: 12.

This chain links TRBV27 with TRBJ1-2; D perhaps matches TRBD1 (5 bases). Trimming shortened V by 6 bases and J by 2 bases, and 10 bases separated the two germline ends. The CDR3 totals 13 residues. Germline CDR1 is MNHEY and CDR2 is SMNVEV (reference sequence). As DNA, the CDR3 is TGTGCCAGCAGATTACAGGCGAACTATGGCTACACCTTC. The encoded protein is CASRLQANYGYTF.

The rearrangement joins TRBV15 to TRBJ2-3; 11 nucleotides align to TRBD2. Germline CDR1 and CDR2: LNHNV and YYDKDF (reference sequence). This CDR3 comprises 16 residues. The J segment lost 0 bases and the V segment lost 6 bases, leaving 5 bases of the junction unmatched. CDR3 nucleotides: TGTGCCACCAGGCCTAGCGGGAGGCCAAGCACAGATACGCAGTATTTT. Translated: CATRPSGRPSTDTQYF. The variable domain in full, completed from reference TRBV15 and TRBJ2-3, reads DAMVIQNPRYQVTQFGKPVTLSCSQTLNHNVMYWYQQKSSQAPKLLFHYYDKDFNNEADTPDNFQSRRPNTSFCFLDIRSPGLGDTAMYLCATRPSGRPSTDTQYFGPGTRLTVL.

The chain recombines TRBV15 with TRBJ1-2; D not certain. CDR1 and CDR2 from the germline V gene are LNHNV and YYDKDF (reference sequence). The CDR3 totals 13 residues. The V end was cut by 0 bases, the J end by 8 bases, with 10 bases between. CDR3: CATSREGSGGYTF. The CDR3 DNA is TGTGCCACCAGCAGAGAGGGCAGCGGAGGCTACACCTTC.

The chain couples TRBV9 to TRBJ1-3, with D maybe TRBD1 (5 bases). CDR3 length equals 17 residues. Germline-derived CDR1 and CDR2 are SGDLS and YYNGEE. V lost 0 bases, J lost 0 bases, and 13 bases lay in between. The CDR3 DNA sequence: TGTGCCAGCAGCGTAGCACCGTACAGGCTCTCTGGAAACACCATATATTTT. Protein: CASSVAPYRLSGNTIYF.

The chain is built from TRBV28 and TRBJ1-4, with 9 bases fitting TRBD1. Germline V lookup: CDR1 MDHEN, CDR2 SYDVKM. The CDR3 loop spans 13 amino acids. V lost 6 bases and J lost 10; bases outside the gene matches: 6. CDR3 region: CASRSDRGGKLFF. The CDR3 nucleotides are TGTGCCAGCAGGTCGGACAGGGGAGGAAAACTGTTTTTT.

V usage is TRBV4-3 and J usage is TRBJ2-5; 11 bases are a match to TRBD2. Looked up from germline, CDR1 is LGHNA and CDR2 is YSLEER. The CDR3 consists of 15 residues. V lost 4 bases to trimming and J lost 7 bases; unmatched junction nucleotides: 8. The CDR3 bases are TGCGCCAGCAGCCCAAGACTAGCGGGGATTTGGACCCAGTACTTC. Protein sequence: CASSPRLAGIWTQYF.

The rearrangement uses TRBV2 and TRBJ1-5, with a weak D call TRBD1 (6 bases). CDR3 length: 13 amino acids. Germline CDR1 reads SNHLY; CDR2 reads FYNNEI. V dropped 4 bases and J dropped 8 bases, with 12 bases sitting between them. The CDR3 bases are TGTGCCAGCAGTGTGCGGGAGGGGGAGCCCCAGCATTTT. The encoded protein is CASSVREGEPQHF.

The chain combines TRBV6-6 with TRBJ2-3; 15 bases agree with TRBD2. This CDR3 spans 16 amino acids. J gave up 14 bases and V 6 bases, and 15 bases lay outside the gene matches. CDR1 and CDR2 from the germline V gene are MNHNY and SVGAGI (reference sequence). CDR3 region: CASSIYGTSGGPALYF. CDR3 DNA: TGTGCCAGCAGCATATACGGGACTAGCGGGGGGCCCGCTCTGTATTTT.

The V and J genes are TRBV7-8 and TRBJ1-2; 10 bases map to TRBD1. Germline V gene data show CDR1 as SGHVS and CDR2 as FQNEAQ. V lost 2 bases, J lost 4 bases, and 7 bases stayed unmatched. CDR3 length: 16 residues. The CDR3 region is CASSLFRDRGPYGYTF. The CDR3, as DNA: TGTGCCAGCAGCTTATTCCGGGACAGGGGTCCCTATGGCTACACCTTC.

The chain links TRBV6-5 to TRBJ1-1, with D hard to call. Trimming left V 1 base short and J 5 bases short, with 14 bases between. Per the germline V gene, CDR1 is MNHEY and CDR2 is SVGAGI. This CDR3 has 15 amino acids. The CDR3: CASSYFGLRGTEAFF. The DNA of the CDR3 is TGTGCCAGCAGTTACTTTGGACTCCGGGGAACTGAAGCTTTCTTT.

This clone was seen repeatedly, ten times or more. The CDR3 DNA follows: TGTGCCAGCTCACCTGGACAGGGGGCTATTGAGTACTTC. Translating gives CASSPGQGAIEYF. V usage is TRBV18 and J usage is TRBJ2-7; 11 positions match TRBD1. V trimming: 3 bases; J trimming: 11 bases; junction bases outside the gene matches: 6. CDR1 and CDR2 (germline): KGHSH, LQKENI. This CDR3 region has 13 residues.

The rearrangement links TRBV30 to TRBJ1-6; possibly TRBD1 for D (5 bases). CDR1 and CDR2 (germline): GTSNPN, SVGIG (reference sequence). The CDR3 runs 13 residues. Trimming left V 5 bases short and J 7 bases short, with 12 bases between. The CDR3 DNA is TGTGCCTGGGGGAACAGGAAGAATTCACCCCTCCACTTT. Amino acid sequence: CAWGNRKNSPLHF.

This chain's CDR3 is CASSGQKGNTIYF. In nucleotides, the CDR3 is TGTGCCAGCAGCGGACAGAAAGGAAACACCATATATTTT. V usage is TRBV12-3 or TRBV12-4 and J usage is TRBJ1-3; tentatively, D is TRBD1 (6 bases). This CDR3 region has 13 residues. The V end lost 6 bases, the J end lost 4 bases, and 10 bases lay between the germline ends.

The V and J genes are TRBV12-2 and TRBJ1-2; TRBD1 is the table's D call, not checked against the DNA. TRBV12-2 is labeled a pseudogene. This CDR3 is 14 amino acids long. In DNA form, the CDR3 reads TGTGCAAGTCGCTCTAAACAGGGGTACTATGGCTACACCTTC. Its translation is CASRSKQGYYGYTF.

The rearrangement uses TRBV28 and TRBJ1-1; D possibly corresponds to TRBD1 (6 bases). V lost 3 bases and J lost 2, with 13 bases in between. The CDR3 has 15 amino acids. CDR1 and CDR2 from the germline V gene are MDHEN and SYDVKM. CDR3 sequence reads: CASSFGDTGNTEAFF. CDR3 nucleotide sequence: TGTGCCAGCAGTTTCGGGGACACGGGAAACACTGAAGCTTTCTTT.

The chain links TRBV27 to TRBJ2-3, with unresolved D. CDR1 and CDR2 from the germline V gene are MNHEY and SMNVEV (reference sequence). V was trimmed by 5 bases and J by 2 bases, leaving 17 bases between them. The CDR3 has 16 residues. The CDR3 spells CASSQASSSHTDTQYF. CDR3 sequence (DNA): TGTGCCAGCAGTCAGGCTTCGAGTTCCCACACAGATACGCAGTATTTT.

The genes are TRBV7-9 and TRBJ1-2; 8 nucleotides line up with TRBD1. The CDR3 extends over 15 amino acids. Germline CDR1 and CDR2: SEHNR and FQNEAQ (reference sequence). V shed 5 bases and J 4 bases; nucleotides not matched to a gene: 9. The CDR3 spells CASSRPRGRVYGYTF. CDR3 nucleotide sequence: TGTGCCAGCAGCCGACCCAGGGGGCGCGTCTATGGCTACACCTTC.

The chain carries TRBV4-3 and TRBJ1-3; 7 bases match TRBD1. The junction had 6 bases not matched to a gene; V was cut back by 0 bases and J by 7 bases. The CDR3 is 15 amino acids. Per the germline V gene, CDR1 is LGHNA and CDR2 is YSLEER. CDR3: CASSQDRTGRNTIYF. For the CDR3, the DNA is TGCGCCAGCAGCCAAGATCGGACAGGTCGGAACACCATATATTTT.